This T cell receptor beta chain was recovered during a study of breast tumors, draining lymph nodes, adjacent tissues (dated by TCRdb to about 2016). Regarding the research as a whole: Breast cancer patients provided tumor, adjacent nontumor tissue and axillary lymph nodes, and the study compared the TCR beta repertoires across these three sources. In human breast cancer, the study set out to assess how tumor, surrounding tissue and draining lymph node repertoires relate to one another and whether T cells might be exchanged between them.

Concerning this clonotype: There is no known antigen for this receptor. This could be a read error, since a much larger clone is one nucleotide away.

Sequencing was performed on an Illumina HiSeq 2000. Multiplex PCR amplification was used to generate the TCR beta chain libraries. High-throughput sequencing was used to analyze the amplified TCR beta chain products. TCRdb reprocessing: public reads trimmed at Q25 with fastp, clones called with MiXCR, in-frame beta chains kept. Here each entry gathers all rows of one CDR3 protein and keeps the most common genes and DNA. In all, the sample holds 100,000 to 150,000 distinct CDR3 sequences, and approximately 20% of those were seen once. The ten largest clones represent roughly 2.7% of the sample. Lymph node samples came from the axillary draining lymph nodes of breast cancer patients. Reading from cysteine to phenylalanine, the CDR3 counts 13 amino acids. The retained sequence is limited to the CDR3, 39 bases, with the frame set at the first base. In the germline V gene, CDR1 corresponds to ENHRY and CDR2 to SYGVKD.

Here is what the overall study found, with its caveats: Rather than being directly demonstrated, the conclusion that tumor T cells originate in lymph nodes was presented as consistent with a hypothesis. A scenario in which most tumor T cells derive from the lymph node and then expand within tumor tissue was judged to be consistent with the data. The similarity between tumor and nontumor tissue repertoires was significantly greater in luminal-like breast cancer than in basal-like breast cancer. Tumor T-cell repertoires showed less diversity than lymph node repertoires and more diversity than nontumor tissue repertoires, and tumor T-cell repertoires showed preferential V and J gene usage.

This clonotype originated in a female donor with breast cancer. Some clones in this sample may be carry-over from other donors' samples. The chain was built from TRBV10-3 and TRBJ1-2; the D gene identity is not certain. What was sequenced was axillary lymph node tissue. The CDR3: CAISGQPRDGCTF. The sequenced DNA: TGTGCCATCAGTGGGCAACCTCGGGATGGCTGCACCTTC.